This paragraph covers one T cell receptor (beta chain) sequence. Treatment: preoperative locoregional IRX-2 cytokine immunotherapy. The germline gives CDR1 SGDLS, CDR2 YYNGEE. The ends were cut back, 2 bases at V and 3 bases at J, with 9 bases in the middle. The CDR3 spans 14 residues. The data were obtained in a study of preoperative IRX-2 immunotherapy in early breast cancer. Sequenced by immunoSEQ multiplex PCR; TCRdb stores in-frame clones only, minus some. This table holds about 23,000 clones, around 91% found once. V is TRBV9 and J is TRBJ1-3; D is perhaps TRBD1 (5 bases). This receptor was obtained from a human donor with breast cancer. The starting material was tumor tissue, obtained after IRX-2 immunotherapy. CDR3 region: CASSVGLLGNTIYF. The CDR3 coding sequence is TGTGCCAGCAGCGTGGGACTCCTTGGAAACACCATATATTTT.